This TCR beta chain stems from a study of CD8 T cells in Susac syndrome. RNA amounts of roughly 0.45 to 1 ug underwent reverse transcription with random hexamers. An immunoSEQ multiplex PCR amplified TCR beta CDR3 over 54 Vbeta and 13 Jbeta. One entry per CDR3 protein, called by TCRdb with MiXCR from the immunoSEQ multiplex PCR reads. This table holds 200,000 to 250,000 distinct CDR3 sequences, about 93% found once. The CDR3 is made up of 14 amino acids. Germline V gene lookup returns CDR1 MNHEY and CDR2 SMNVEV (reference sequence). The V and J ends lost 4 bases and 2 bases, in that order; junction bases with no gene match: 4. This clonotype was seen more than once but under ten times. The antigen remains undetermined. Study observations and caveats: The study recognized that its TCR sequencing and HLA analysis covered a relatively small number of individuals.

Control patients had untreated stable or active relapsing-remitting multiple sclerosis by revised McDonald criteria. This TCR derives from a human donor with multiple sclerosis. Sequenced sample: CD8+ T cells from PBMCs. The rearrangement joins TRBV27 to TRBJ1-1, with 7 bases lining up with TRBD1. The CDR3 here is CASSYGTANTEAFF. As DNA, the CDR3 is TGTGCCAGCAGTTATGGGACAGCAAACACTGAAGCTTTCTTT.